This T cell receptor beta chain is from a study of blood T cells in healthy people across ages. For the study at large: In model experiments, template switching was able to capture about one barcoded beta molecule for every two T cells that were present.

As for this clonotype: The antigen is unknown.

The second PCR ran about 6 to 12 cycles with a sample-barcoded 5' primer and J-beta primers. At least 2.5 million CDR3-containing paired-end reads were obtained per sample. TCRdb re-called the 5' RACE reads with MiXCR, one entry per CDR3 protein. The table shows fewer than 2,000,000 distinct CDR3 sequences, with about 35% occurring only once. Study conclusions and caveats: It was held that diversity estimates obtained from one million T cells represented underestimates.

The CDR3 runs 15 residues. Germline-derived CDR1 and CDR2 are SNHLY and FYNNEI. V was clipped by 5 bases and J by 9 bases; unmatched bases: 12. This sequence originates from a woman aged 25 to 39 in good health. This rearrangement joins TRBV2 to TRBJ1-5; TRBD1 matches 8 bases. Sequencing was performed on blood. CDR3 amino acids: CASSFGQGAWGPQHF. As DNA, the CDR3 is TGTGCCAGCAGTTTCGGACAGGGAGCCTGGGGGCCCCAGCATTTT.